This T cell receptor (beta chain) came from a study of spatial heterogeneity in lung cancer. The CDR3 runs 15 residues. Trimming took 5 bases from V and 2 from J; bases not matched to a gene: 2. Germline lookup yields CDR1 MNHEY and CDR2 SVGAGI. Documented time point: sample taken at primary tumor resection. In the case of this clonotype: Its target is unknown.

Notes on the study in general: Tracking of tumor mutation counts was seen in expanded intratumoral alpha and beta TCR counts.

Using its own MiXCR run on the 5' RACE reads, TCRdb lists one record per CDR3 protein. Altogether several thousand distinct CDR3 sequences are present, about 5.8% being singletons, with the ten largest covering under 20%. This sample comprised lung tumor tissue, obtained at surgery. The J gene is TRBJ2-2, the V gene TRBV6-5, with TRBD1 matching over 10 bases. This TCR was sampled from a male donor with early-stage non-small cell lung cancer. The CDR3 region has the DNA TGTGCCAGCAGTAGGGACAGGGGAAACACCGGGGAGCTGTTTTTT. It specifies CASSRDRGNTGELFF.